This TCR beta chain appears in the sequencing data of a study of blood T cell repertoires in COVID-19. Study background: Samples representing acute and convalescent COVID-19 were sourced from the United States, Italy and Spain. From T cells, B-cell-depleted T cells, or PBMCs came the material, which was cDNA or gDNA.

Original methodology: The assay estimated nucleated cells by amplifying reference gene primers. Profiling relied on immunoSEQ multiplex PCR, and the TCRdb table lists in-frame clones only, not all of them. D and trimming were read from the DNA, whereas the V and J calls and clone size are those reported in that table. This sample has 90,000 to 100,000 clones, with 80% to 85% found just once. V shed 5 bases, J shed 5 bases, and the junction held 9 bases outside the gene matches. The CDR3 consists of 14 residues. The germline gives CDR1 SGHTA, CDR2 FQGTGA. Sample: peripheral blood. The chain combines TRBV7-3 with TRBJ2-7; 7 nucleotides align to TRBD1. This receptor was identified in a man in his 60s with acute or convalescent COVID-19. In DNA, the CDR3 is TGTGCCAGCAGCCCGAGACAGGGCTCTGACGAGCAGTACTTC. Translating it yields CASSPRQGSDEQYF.